Below are 5 T cell receptor beta chains sequenced from a single sample in a study of blood T cell repertoires in COVID-19. Assay used: immunoSEQ multiplex PCR; TCRdb lists only in-frame clones, some missing. The table lists roughly 140,000 clones, around 89% of them singletons. Sample: peripheral blood. The receptor set was obtained from a woman in her thirties or forties with acute or convalescent COVID-19.

Note on this clone: Other nucleotide sequences in the sample specify the same CDR3. This sequence joins TRBV30 and TRBJ1-2; D is ambiguous. Germline lookup yields CDR1 GTSNPN and CDR2 SVGIG (reference sequence). The CDR3 spans 11 residues. The ends were cut back, 3 bases at V and 4 bases at J, with 6 bases in the middle. In DNA form, the CDR3 reads TGTGCCTGGAGCGTGAGCTATGGCTACACCTTC. Protein product: CAWSVSYGYTF.

A single count supports this clone. This chain uses TRBV28 with TRBJ2-3; 8 nucleotides line up with TRBD1. V dropped 1 base and J dropped 1; count of bases not matched to a gene: 7. Germline values: CDR1 MDHEN, CDR2 SYDVKM. The CDR3 has 17 amino acids. Here the CDR3 DNA reads TGTGCCAGCAGTTTATCGGCGACAGGGGATGGCACAGATACGCAGTATTTT. Its protein is CASSLSATGDGTDTQYF. The variable domain in full, with the rest retrieved from reference TRBV28 and TRBJ2-3, is DVKVTQSSRYLVKRTGEKVFLECVQDMDHENMFWYRQDPGLGLRLIYFSYDVKMKEKGDIPEGYSVSREKKERFSLILESASTNQTSMYLCASSLSATGDGTDTQYFGPGTRLTVL.

This CDR3 is CASSTHKGLRDNEQFF. The CDR3 DNA reads TGTGCCAGCAGTACCCATAAGGGACTACGCGACAATGAGCAGTTCTTC. This chain uses TRBV9 with TRBJ2-1; 7 bases agree with TRBD2. The length of the CDR3 is 16 residues. After removal of 5 bases from V and 5 bases from J, the junction contained 13 bases not matched to a gene. Germline-derived CDR1 and CDR2 are SGDLS and YYNGEE.

The chain employs TRBV5-1 and TRBJ2-7, with 9 bases that match TRBD2. CDR3 length: 16 residues. V lost 1 base to trimming and J lost 0 bases; unmatched junction nucleotides: 5. In germline, CDR1 is SGHRS, CDR2 YFSETQ. This CDR3 is CASSLTPSGTSYEQYF. The CDR3 bases are TGCGCCAGCAGCTTGACTCCTAGCGGGACCTCCTACGAGCAGTACTTC.

The chain uses TRBV7-6 and TRBJ2-5; possible D gene TRBD2, 6 bases. In germline, CDR1 is SGHVS, CDR2 FNYEAQ. Trimming stripped 5 bases from V and 1 base from J, with 11 bases between. There are 14 residues in the CDR3. This CDR3 reads CASSVSGVQETQYF. For the CDR3, the DNA is TGTGCCAGCAGCGTTAGCGGCGTCCAAGAGACCCAGTACTTC.